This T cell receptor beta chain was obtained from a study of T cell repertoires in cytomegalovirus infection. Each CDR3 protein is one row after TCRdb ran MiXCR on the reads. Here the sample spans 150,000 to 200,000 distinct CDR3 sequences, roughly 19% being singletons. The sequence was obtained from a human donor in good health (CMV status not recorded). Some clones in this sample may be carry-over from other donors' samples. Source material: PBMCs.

CDR3 loop: CASSPRRTMLYGYTF. The CDR3 DNA sequence: TGTGCCAGCTCACCTCGTAGGACAATGCTTTATGGCTACACCTTC. The rearrangement links TRBV18 to TRBJ1-2, with a possible D match to TRBD1 (5 bases). The CDR3 consists of 15 residues. CDR1 KGHSH and CDR2 LQKENI come from the germline V gene. Trimming pared 3 bases from V and 5 bases from J, leaving 16 bases between.